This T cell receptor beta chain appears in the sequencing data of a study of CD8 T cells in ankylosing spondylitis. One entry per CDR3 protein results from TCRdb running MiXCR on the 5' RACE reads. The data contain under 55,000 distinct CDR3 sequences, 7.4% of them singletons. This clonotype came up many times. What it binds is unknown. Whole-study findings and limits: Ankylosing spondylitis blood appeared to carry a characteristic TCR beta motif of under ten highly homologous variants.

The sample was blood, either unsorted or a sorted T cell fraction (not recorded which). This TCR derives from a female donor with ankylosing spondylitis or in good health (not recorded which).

CDR3 protein: CASSQLTGRNTIYF. CDR3 coding DNA: TGTGCCAGCAGCCAACTGACAGGGCGAAACACCATATATTTT. The gene calls are TRBV3-1 and TRBJ1-3; 7 bases map to TRBD1. Germline V gene sequence: CDR1 LGHDT, CDR2 YNNKEL (reference sequence). After removal of 2 bases from V and 5 bases from J, the junction contained 3 bases not matched to a gene. The CDR3 has 14 residues.